The table lists the clone carrying this T cell receptor beta chain with a count of one. What it recognizes is unknown. This sample was taken from a study of cytomegalovirus exposure and HLA in healthy donors. Overall study findings and caveats: It was assumed in the presence/absence analyses that sequencing depth was roughly uniform across donors. In a later analysis, the majority of CMV-associated beta chains seemingly showed HLA restriction.

The ends were cut back, 0 bases at V and 0 bases at J, with 11 bases in the middle. The CDR3 runs to 16 residues. CDR1 and CDR2 (germline): MNHEY, SVGAGI. Both 60 Vbeta primers and 13 Jbeta primers went into the PCR. Original processing methods: Counted up in a later analysis, unique TCR beta chains came to about 80 million, with about 9.9 million shared. Produced via immunoSEQ multiplex PCR; TCRdb's table is partial and in-frame only. V, J and clone size are taken as reported in that table, and D and trimming were inferred from the DNA itself. The sample carries 100,000 to 150,000 clones, 60% to 85% recorded once.

The receptor was isolated from a female donor in good health and CMV-seronegative. What was sequenced was PBMCs. The chain links TRBV6-5 to TRBJ1-1; D may be TRBD1 (6 bases). The CDR3 loop is CASSYSSGTLNTEAFF. The CDR3, as DNA: TGTGCCAGCAGTTACTCATCCGGGACACTGAACACTGAAGCTTTCTTT.